Listed here are 24 T cell receptor beta chains from one sample, sequenced in a study of monozygotic twins with inflammatory bowel disease. From the 5' RACE reads, TCRdb lists one entry per CDR3 protein and no DNA. This listing includes around 220,000 distinct CDR3 sequences. The sequenced sample consisted of blood. The receptors originated from a human donor with ulcerative colitis or Crohn's disease, or a healthy co-twin of an affected twin (not recorded which).

CDR3 residues: CASSQRGSTGELFF. The chain has TRBV14 and TRBJ2-2. The CDR3 covers 14 residues. Per the germline V gene, CDR1 is SGHDN and CDR2 is FVKESK.

The genes are TRBV30 and TRBJ1-1. This CDR3 has 13 residues. The V gene's germline CDR1 is GTSNPN and CDR2 SVGIG (reference sequence). Here the CDR3 reads CAWTRQMNTEAFF.

The chain has TRBV11-2 and TRBJ2-4; TCRdb's D call, TRBD2, is unchecked because there is no DNA. This CDR3 has 19 residues. CDR1 and CDR2 (germline): SGHAT, FQNNGV. The CDR3 sequence: CASSFRPLLAGVAKNIQYF.

The CDR3 is CASSLPGLGSEQYF. The chain couples TRBV5-1 to TRBJ2-7; lacking DNA, the TRBD2 call made by TCRdb goes unchecked. This CDR3 is built from 14 residues. Germline CDR1 is SGHRS and CDR2 is YFSETQ.

The V gene is TRBV29-1, the J gene TRBJ1-3. The CDR3 is 12 residues long. Germline CDR1 SQVTM, CDR2 ANQGSEA. The CDR3 loop reads CSVPGPGNTIYF.

This CDR3 reads CASSFGITGELFF. The chain employs TRBV5-1 and TRBJ2-2. The germline V gene has CDR1 SGHRS and CDR2 YFSETQ. This CDR3 region has 13 residues.

The J gene is TRBJ1-4, the V gene TRBV14; TCRdb picks TRBD1, but there is no DNA to check that call. CDR1 SGHDN and CDR2 FVKESK come from the germline V gene. The CDR3 sequence is 14 residues long. This chain's CDR3 is CASSPGGWYEKLFF.

The genes are TRBV5-6 and TRBJ2-3. The CDR3 has 14 residues. Germline loops: CDR1 SGHDT, CDR2 YYEEEE. CDR3 in amino acids: CASSLAKGTDTQYF.

The chain links TRBV10-3 to TRBJ2-3; as DNA is missing, the TRBD2 call by TCRdb cannot be tested. The germline V gene encodes CDR1 ENHRY and CDR2 SYGVKD. The CDR3 covers 17 residues. CDR3 sequence reads: CAISDDGTSGNTDTQYF.

The rearrangement links TRBV7-2 to TRBJ2-3; the D call from TCRdb, TRBD1, cannot be confirmed without DNA. Germline values: CDR1 SGHTA, CDR2 FQGNSA. The CDR3 loop spans 15 amino acids. CDR3 protein: CASRYRTGRTDTQYF.

V is TRBV7-9 and J is TRBJ2-4; the TCRdb call, TRBD1, lacks DNA for checking. Per germline, CDR1 SEHNR and CDR2 FQNEAQ (reference sequence). The CDR3 covers 16 residues. The CDR3 protein is CASSISGLTGKNIQYF.

The V call is TRBV12-3 or TRBV12-4, the J call TRBJ2-1; the TRBD2 assignment by TCRdb is unverifiable without DNA. This CDR3 has 17 residues. CDR3 in amino acids: CASSLFPQRGLNNEQFF.

The chain joins TRBV28 to TRBJ1-6; TCRdb picks TRBD1, but there is no DNA to check that call. Germline V lookup: CDR1 MDHEN, CDR2 SYDVKM. The length of the CDR3 is 15 residues. CDR3 protein: CASSRGDRDRSPLHF.

This chain joins TRBV12-3 or TRBV12-4 and TRBJ2-7; TCRdb calls TRBD1, which cannot be checked without DNA. The CDR3 sequence is 15 residues long. CDR3: CASSLKGGGSYEQYF.

J is TRBJ1-4 and V is TRBV2. This CDR3 is 11 amino acids long. CDR1 and CDR2 (germline): SNHLY, FYNNEI. The CDR3 here is CASRSVEKLLF.

This rearrangement joins TRBV24-1 to TRBJ2-2; the D gene TCRdb calls, TRBD2, cannot be checked with no DNA. The length of the CDR3 is 18 residues. The V gene's germline CDR1 is KGHDR and CDR2 SFDVKD. This CDR3 reads CATSDSLGGTSNTGELFF.

The rearrangement joins TRBV6-1 to TRBJ2-3; TCRdb's D gene call, TRBD2, goes unchecked for lack of DNA. The CDR3 runs 15 residues. Germline V CDR1 and CDR2: MNHNS, SASEGT. The CDR3 sequence is CASRVSGPLTDTQYF.

The CDR3 loop is CASSLTSTWVEAFF. V gene TRBV5-1 combines with J gene TRBJ1-1. This CDR3 is 14 amino acids long. CDR1 is SGHRS and CDR2 is YFSETQ in the germline V gene.

This rearrangement joins TRBV19 to TRBJ1-5. Germline V gives CDR1 LNHDA, CDR2 SQIVND (reference sequence). This CDR3 comprises 13 residues. CDR3 residues: CASNGVTSQPQHF.

The chain couples TRBV5-1 to TRBJ2-3; absent DNA, TCRdb's TRBD2 call cannot be checked. This CDR3 is built from 15 residues. Germline V CDR1 and CDR2: SGHRS, YFSETQ. The CDR3 loop is CASSSLIGSTDTQYF.

The CDR3 loop reads CASSGSGFYGYTF. The V gene is TRBV5-1, the J gene TRBJ1-2; TCRdb's D gene call, TRBD1, goes unchecked for lack of DNA. This CDR3 region has 13 residues. Per germline, CDR1 SGHRS and CDR2 YFSETQ. The full variable domain, its missing parts supplied by reference TRBV5-1 and TRBJ1-2, is KAGVTQTPRYLIKTRGQQVTLSCSPISGHRSVSWYQQTPGQGLQFLFEYFSETQRNKGNFPGRFSGRQFSNSRSEMNVSTLELGDSALYLCASSGSGFYGYTFGSGTRLTVV.

This CDR3 is CASSSSGGGSYEQYF. The chain uses TRBV12-3 or TRBV12-4 and TRBJ2-7; absent DNA, TCRdb's TRBD1 call cannot be checked. The CDR3 loop spans 15 amino acids.

V and J are TRBV20-1 and TRBJ1-3. This CDR3 is 11 amino acids long. From germline, CDR1 is DFQATT and CDR2 SNEGSKA (reference sequence). The CDR3 sequence: CSAKAGNTIYF.

The V call is TRBV6-5, the J call TRBJ2-6; TCRdb selects TRBD1, and the lack of DNA leaves this call unchecked. Germline CDR1 and CDR2: MNHEY and SVGAGI. CDR3 length: 19 residues. CDR3: CASSYASPRGRSGANVLTF.